These 15 T cell receptor beta chains share one sample of origin, sequenced in a study of Graves' ophthalmopathy and Graves' hyperthyroidism. Amplification of TCR beta CDR3 regions used RNA transcripts. RT-PCR with HTBI primers came first, then second-round multiplex PCR. Via MiXCR, TCRdb re-called the multiplex PCR reads, giving one row per CDR3 protein. Of about 550,000 distinct CDR3 sequences detected, about 35% appear once; the ten largest clones hold over 3.5%. The specimen was peripheral blood or thyroid tissue (not recorded which). Receptor source: an adult man with Graves' hyperthyroidism.

Many counts were recorded for this clonotype. The chain carries TRBV7-8 and TRBJ1-6; TRBD1 aligns across 7 bases. Germline V gene sequence: CDR1 SGHVS, CDR2 FQNEAQ. After removal of 6 bases from V and 0 bases from J, the junction contained 11 bases not matched to a gene. This CDR3 region has 18 residues. CDR3 DNA: TGTGCCAGCAGTCCCGGGACAGTAAGGAGCTCCTATAATTCACCCCTCCACTTT. Amino acids: CASSPGTVRSSYNSPLHF.

This clonotype was found many times. This chain joins TRBV12-3 or TRBV12-4 and TRBJ1-1, with TRBD1 matching 7 bases. Trimming took 7 bases from V and 4 from J; bases not matched to a gene: 9. The CDR3 covers 14 residues. CDR3 protein: CASIRGGMSTEAFF. In DNA form, the CDR3 reads TGTGCCAGCATCAGGGGGGGGATGAGCACTGAAGCTTTCTTT.

V is TRBV20-1 and J is TRBJ2-5, with a weak D call TRBD1 (6 bases). In germline, CDR1 is DFQATT, CDR2 SNEGSKA (reference sequence). With 6 bases removed from V and 9 bases from J, the gap between germline ends came to 26 bases. The CDR3 spans 15 residues. The CDR3 sequence is CSAVDQGSGNQPQYF. CDR3 nucleotides: TGCAGTGCCGTCGACCAGGGGTCGGGCAATCAGCCCCAGTACTTC.

Note on this clonotype: One junction end disagrees with the germline gene, perhaps due to a read error. The V gene is TRBV5-1, the J gene TRBJ1-1; D is possibly TRBD1 (5 bases). Germline V gives CDR1 SGHRS, CDR2 YFSETQ. There are 15 residues in the CDR3. CDR3 DNA sequence: TGCGCCAGCAGCTTGGCCGGGGCCATGAACGCTGAAGCTTTCTTT. It specifies CASSLAGAMNAEAFF. The full variable domain, completed using reference TRBV5-1 and TRBJ1-1, is KAGVTQTPRYLIKTRGQQVTLSCSPISGHRSVSWYQQTPGQGLQFLFEYFSETQRNKGNFPGRFSGRQFSNSRSEMNVSTLELGDSALYLCASSLAGAMNAEAFFGQGTRLTVV.

In this sample, this clonotype turned up many times. The J gene is TRBJ2-2, the V gene TRBV4-2, with a possible D match to TRBD1 (5 bases). CDR1 is LGHNA and CDR2 is YNFKEQ in the germline V gene. The CDR3 length is 14 residues. With 3 bases removed from V and 7 bases from J, the gap between germline ends came to 12 bases. The CDR3 region has the DNA TGTGCCAGCAGCCACGAGCAGGGCAACGGGGAGCTGTTTTTT. Residues: CASSHEQGNGELFF.

This clonotype was seen a few times. The rearrangement joins TRBV20-1 to TRBJ2-5; 7 positions match TRBD2. This CDR3 is built from 14 residues. Germline V gives CDR1 DFQATT, CDR2 SNEGSKA (reference sequence). Trimming cost V 2 bases and J 4 bases; bases outside gene matches: 7. The CDR3 region is CSARKAGWAETQYF. The CDR3 nucleotides read TGCAGTGCTAGAAAAGCGGGGTGGGCAGAGACCCAGTACTTC.

In this sample, this clonotype turned up many times. This chain links TRBV10-3 with TRBJ1-5; D is unresolved. This CDR3 has 16 residues. V was cut by 2 bases and J by 4 bases, with 15 bases left in between. Germline V CDR1 and CDR2: ENHRY, SYGVKD. CDR3 sequence (DNA): TGTGCCATCAGTGAGCTGACGGACCGGCGTAATCAGCCCCAGCATTTT. Translation: CAISELTDRRNQPQHF.

The chain employs TRBV6-5 and TRBJ2-5, with a possible D match to TRBD2 (6 bases). The CDR3 is 15 amino acids. Trimming stripped 2 bases from V and 2 bases from J, with 12 bases between. The V gene's germline CDR1 is MNHEY and CDR2 SVGAGI. The CDR3 loop reads CASSYLGGSQETQYF. The CDR3, as DNA: TGTGCCAGCAGTTACCTCGGGGGTTCGCAAGAGACCCAGTACTTC.

This clonotype has a count of ten or more. The rearrangement joins TRBV5-1 to TRBJ2-7; TRBD1 agrees at 10 bases. J was trimmed by 4 bases and V by 3 bases; bases with no gene match: 4. Germline assignment: CDR1 SGHRS and CDR2 YFSETQ. The CDR3 is made up of 14 amino acids. The CDR3 sequence: CASSWGGQGYEQYF. The CDR3 DNA reads as TGCGCCAGCAGCTGGGGGGGACAGGGGTACGAGCAGTACTTC.

Ten or more counts support this clonotype. This rearrangement joins TRBV20-1 to TRBJ2-5, with a possible D match to TRBD2 (6 bases). V was cut by 1 base and J by 4 bases, with 7 bases left in between. Germline V CDR1 and CDR2: DFQATT, SNEGSKA (reference sequence). The length of the CDR3 is 12 residues. DNA for the CDR3: TGCAGTGCTAGAGCGGGGGTAGAGACCCAGTACTTC. Its protein product is CSARAGVETQYF.

The chain couples TRBV20-1 to TRBJ1-4, with D tentatively TRBD1 (6 bases). CDR3 length: 15 amino acids. Germline CDR1 DFQATT, CDR2 SNEGSKA (reference sequence). V dropped 2 bases and J dropped 7 bases, with 17 bases sitting between them. The CDR3 is CSARPEEGGGEKLFF. Here the CDR3 DNA reads TGCAGTGCTAGACCGGAGGAGGGGGGTGGTGAAAAACTGTTTTTT.

The V and J genes are TRBV5-1 and TRBJ1-2; D is uncertain. Trimming took 1 base from V and 2 from J, leaving 12 bases between them. This CDR3 region has 15 residues. The V gene's germline CDR1 is SGHRS and CDR2 YFSETQ. The CDR3 spells CASSLKDGPNYGYTF. The CDR3 region has the DNA TGCGCCAGCAGCTTGAAGGACGGACCGAACTATGGCTACACCTTC. Complete variable domain (other parts from reference TRBV5-1 and TRBJ1-2): KAGVTQTPRYLIKTRGQQVTLSCSPISGHRSVSWYQQTPGQGLQFLFEYFSETQRNKGNFPGRFSGRQFSNSRSEMNVSTLELGDSALYLCASSLKDGPNYGYTFGSGTRLTVV.

This clonotype was detected ten times or more. This sequence joins TRBV20-1 and TRBJ1-5, with 7 positions matching TRBD1. The trim removed 1 base at V and 6 bases at J, leaving 3 bases unmatched. The CDR3 is made up of 13 amino acids. The V gene's germline CDR1 is DFQATT and CDR2 SNEGSKA (reference sequence). In nucleotides, the CDR3 is TGCAGTGCTAGAGGACAGGGTAGTCAGCCCCAGCATTTT. It codes for CSARGQGSQPQHF.

This clonotype has ten or more counts. V usage is TRBV10-3 and J usage is TRBJ1-1; D uncertain. The CDR3 is made up of 12 amino acids. Trimming left V 8 bases short and J 2 bases short, with 9 bases between. From germline, CDR1 is ENHRY and CDR2 SYGVKD. The CDR3 loop reads CAIGITNTEAFF. In nucleotides, the CDR3 is TGTGCCATCGGGATCACCAACACTGAAGCTTTCTTT.

This clonotype was recorded many times. The chain has TRBV5-5 and TRBJ2-7; no firm D call. V lost 0 bases and J 3 bases, leaving 13 bases between the germline ends. Looked up from germline, CDR1 is SGHKS and CDR2 is YYEKEE (reference sequence). This CDR3 has 15 residues. CDR3 coding DNA: TGTGCCAGCAGCTTGGGTGGCAGCCCCTACTACGAGCAGTACTTC. Translating gives CASSLGGSPYYEQYF.